This entry describes one TCR beta chain. Its antigen remains unidentified. No base-level quality is on record; no much larger clone is a single base apart. This entry is derived from a study of T cells in Graves' hyperthyroidism and ophthalmopathy (dated by TCRdb to the late 2010s). Notes on the research overall: Peripheral blood was collected at initial diagnosis, before any treatment. Whether ophthalmopathy could be predicted prospectively was tested in an independent validation cohort made up of approximately 19 hyperthyroidism patients plus 17 patients who later progressed to ophthalmopathy. The 100 or so discovery patients were randomly divided into training and test sets at a 7:3 ratio. After blood sampling, hyperthyroidism patients were treated with methimazole at a starting dose of 30 mg daily, and ophthalmopathy patients were treated with high-dose intravenous methylprednisolone. In roughly six Graves' hyperthyroidism patients, the study also compared T-cell repertoires from thyroid tissue with T-cell repertoires from blood. TCR V-J signatures able to tell the groups apart were searched for in a discovery cohort of 100 patients, of whom 43 had Graves' ophthalmopathy and 57 had stable Graves' hyperthyroidism. The paper reports TCR Vbeta CDR3 sequencing of fewer than 150 peripheral blood samples: 43 ophthalmopathy, roughly 74 hyperthyroidism and 17 progressor patients.

CDR1 LNHDA and CDR2 SQIVND were looked up in the germline V gene (reference sequence). The CDR3, from cysteine to phenylalanine, totals 15 residues. This entry keeps only the CDR3 DNA: 45 bases, framed from base 1. Germline trimming amounts to 6 bases on V and 7 bases on J, with 10 as the count of junction bases outside the gene matches. Ophthalmopathy patients had moderately to severely active disease, Clinical Activity Score of at least 3, NOSPECS grade of at least 4, and duration under 3 months. Patients with uncontrolled infections, other autoimmune diseases, pregnancy or lactation were excluded. Diagnoses were based on clinical symptoms, serum thyroxine and TRAb, thyroid ultrasound and orbital computed tomography. Ficoll-Paque density gradient centrifugation was used to isolate PBMCs from about 10 ml of fresh peripheral blood. Total RNA was extracted using Trizol reagent, and RNA quality was assessed on an Agilent 2100 Bioanalyzer.

General conclusions and limits of the study: Ophthalmopathy was separated from stable hyperthyroidism by a 13 V-J signature model, with about 86% sensitivity and roughly 81% specificity obtained in cross-validation and 80%/75% obtained in testing. Sample size was not statistically predetermined, and blinding of investigators to group allocation was not performed. In validation, the model predicted progression to ophthalmopathy a median of roughly 6.1 months before onset, with 65% to 71% sensitivity and about 75% specificity. Most expanded thyroid clonotypes (frequency above 0.001) were also detected in blood, a finding suggesting that blood repertoires may reflect thyroid immune responses.

Amplification of TCR beta CDR3 regions was carried out from RNA transcripts. A first-round RT-PCR of the TCR CDR3 used the HTBI primer set with the Qiagen OneStep RT-PCR kit. The libraries were constructed in a second round of multiplex PCR and then size-selected and purified. Libraries were sequenced paired-end with 100 bp reads on an Illumina HiSeq2000. Per the authors' processing: SOAPnuke was used to process the raw data, removing reads that contained adapters or uncalled bases, had a mean Phred below 15, or lacked an exact match to the constant primer or identifier. High-quality paired reads were merged with COPE v1.2.5, and unique nucleotide sequences were defined as clonotypes. Clonotypes were aligned to IMGT TRBV, TRBD and TRBJ reference segments using MiTCR v1.1. Only V-J combinations with frequency above 0.0001, covering about 99% of repertoires, were analysed. The TCS score was defined as F50 (clonal expansion) divided by E x V (chaos), with BLOSUM62-based TCRdist calculated between CDR3 peptides within each V-J. Welch's t-statistics and random forest reduced 514 V-J features to under 15, which were used in a naive Bayes classifier (R e1071). TCRdb ran its own pipeline on the public reads, namely fastp trimming at Q25 and MiXCR clone calling, and kept in-frame beta chains. Duplicate CDR3 protein sequences are folded into a single record with the most common DNA and genes. What appears here as the V and J calls and clone size reflects TCRdb's work, not the paper's. The sample contains fewer than 400,000 distinct CDR3 sequences, about 14% of them found a single time. Of the sample, 25% to 30% is held by the ten largest clones.

The chain is assembled from TRBV19 and TRBJ2-3, and 10 junction bases match TRBD2. This TCR came from a man aged 45 to 65 with Graves' ophthalmopathy. The specimen sequenced was blood. The DNA is TGTGCCAGTAGACTAGCGGGGCCATCGAGGAATACGCAGTATTTT. It is translated as CASRLAGPSRNTQYF. Here the CDR3 is joined to the reference TRBV19 and TRBJ2-3 genes, and the full variable domain is: DGGITQSPKYLFRKEGQNVTLSCEQNLNHDAMYWYRQDPGQGLRLIYYSQIVNDFQKGDIAEGYSVSREKKESFPLTVTSAQKNPTAFYLCASRLAGPSRNTQYFGPGTRLTVL.